This TCR beta chain comes out of a study of shared clonotypes between healthy human individuals. Germline V gives CDR1 SGHTA, CDR2 FQGNSA. J was trimmed by 4 bases and V by 0 bases; bases with no gene match: 6. The CDR3 spans 16 residues. As regards this clone: Its target is unknown.

Study-wide points: Investigators collected only blood, and repertoires in tissues likely differ. Naive CD4 clonotypes were shared across several donors at roughly 5%.

Sorted-subset replicate PCR reactions were performed with about 190 ng DNA, corresponding to tens of thousands of T cell genomes. Sequencing used immunoSEQ multiplex PCR; TCRdb keeps in-frame clones, though not all of them. The table has 2 million to 2.5 million clones, more than 85% seen once. Naive CD8 cells, CD45RO-negative and positively selected for CCR7, excluded terminally differentiated effector memory CD45RA+ cells. The J gene is TRBJ2-5, the V gene TRBV7-2; 9 bases agree with TRBD1. Sequencing was carried out using naive CD8+ T cells from PBMCs. The source is a man aged 18 to 35 in good health. Some clones in this sample may be carry-over from other donors' samples. CDR3 protein: CASSLAHRGPRETQYF. Here the CDR3 DNA reads TGTGCCAGCAGCTTAGCCCACAGGGGGCCCCGAGAGACCCAGTACTTC. The variable domain in full, completed from reference TRBV7-2 and TRBJ2-5, reads GAGVSQSPSNKVTEKGKDVELRCDPISGHTALYWYRQSLGQGLEFLIYFQGNSAPDKSGLPSDRFSAERTGGSVSTLTIQRTQQEDSAVYLCASSLAHRGPRETQYFGPGTRLLVL.